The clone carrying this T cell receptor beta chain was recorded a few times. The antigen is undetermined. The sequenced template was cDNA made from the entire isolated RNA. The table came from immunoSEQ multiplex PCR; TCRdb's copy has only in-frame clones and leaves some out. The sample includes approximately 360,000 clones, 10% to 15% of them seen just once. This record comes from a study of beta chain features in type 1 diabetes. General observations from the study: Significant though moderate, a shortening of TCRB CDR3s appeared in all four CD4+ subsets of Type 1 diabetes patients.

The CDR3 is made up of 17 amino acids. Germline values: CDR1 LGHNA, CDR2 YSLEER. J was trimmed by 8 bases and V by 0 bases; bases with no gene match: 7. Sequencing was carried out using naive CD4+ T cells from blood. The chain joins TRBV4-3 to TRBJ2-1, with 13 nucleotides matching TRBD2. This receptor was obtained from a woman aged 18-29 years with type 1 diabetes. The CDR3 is CASSQDTTSGGWDEQFF. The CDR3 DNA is TGCGCCAGCAGCCAAGATACGACTAGCGGGGGGTGGGATGAGCAGTTCTTC.